This TCR beta chain was observed in a study of blood T cell repertoires in COVID-19. Participants had their cohort set by participant-reported clinical history. Within 2 weeks before study entry, exposed participants met a COVID-19 case. Per the authors' pipeline: Reference gene primers were amplified, and this amplification served to estimate nucleated cell counts. Method: immunoSEQ multiplex PCR; TCRdb's copy keeps in-frame clones and lacks some. V and J calls and clone size follow that table, whereas D and trimming were derived from the DNA. The sample consists of about 220,000 clones, around 89% of them appearing once. This receptor was taken from a man younger than 45 who had been exposed to COVID-19. Sequencing was done on a sample of PBMCs or T cells enriched from blood (not recorded which).

The CDR3 sequence is CASSPPDGGNTDTQYF. The CDR3 DNA reads as TGTGCCAGCAGCCCGCCCGACGGGGGGAACACAGATACGCAGTATTTT. The chain employs TRBV6-2 or TRBV6-3 and TRBJ2-3, with 7 nucleotides matching TRBD2. The J segment lost 2 bases and the V segment lost 6 bases, leaving 11 bases of the junction unmatched. Germline V CDR1 and CDR2: MNHEY, SVGEGT. CDR3 length: 16 residues.